This is a list of T cell receptor beta chains from one sample in a study of technical replicates of blood from a few donors. Data came from immunoSEQ multiplex PCR; TCRdb stores just in-frame clones and leaves some out. The data hold tens of thousands of clones, with more than 85% observed a single time. The source material was T cells isolated from PBMCs. The receptors originated from a human donor in good health. Some clones in this sample may be carry-over from other donors' samples. Each CDR3 is given with its conserved first and last residue. The order of the fields is J gene, D gene, clone size, V gene, CDR3 DNA, CDR3 protein. D genes are given only for firm matches. A row's size may be missing; if present it is once, few, many or a size class.

TRBJ2-3 NA NA TRBV21-1 TGTGCCAGCAGCAAACTAGAGGGAAATACGCAGTATTTT CASSKLEGNTQYF
TRBJ2-5 TRBD1 NA TRBV5-1 TGCGCCAGCAGCTTGCCGGGACAGGGTGGGGAGACCCAGTACTTC CASSLPGQGGETQYF
TRBJ2-7 NA NA TRBV9 TGTGCCAGCAGCGTAGCCGCGGTGGTAGGAGACTACGAGCAGTACTTC CASSVAAVVGDYEQYF
TRBJ2-1 TRBD2 NA TRBV30 TGTGCCTGGAGTGTGGGGACTAGCGGATACAATGAGCAGTTCTTC CAWSVGTSGYNEQFF
TRBJ1-4 NA few TRBV30 TGTGCCTGGAGTGTAGGCAGGGAAAAACTGTTTTTT CAWSVGREKLFF
TRBJ2-5 NA NA TRBV7-9 TGTGCCAGCAGCTTAGGCGGCGGGGCGGGGGAGACCCAGTACTTC CASSLGGGAGETQYF
TRBJ1-2 TRBD1 NA TRBV7-9 TGTGCCAGCAGCTACCCAGATCAGGGGGCGCACGGCTACACCTTC CASSYPDQGAHGYTF
TRBJ1-1 NA NA TRBV6-5 TGTGCCAGCAGTAGAGGTGGCGCTGAAGCTTTCTTT CASSRGGAEAFF
TRBJ1-5 NA NA TRBV15 TGTGCCACCAGCAGAGGTCAGGAAAATCAGCCCCAGCATTTT CATSRGQENQPQHF
TRBJ2-1 TRBD2 NA TRBV10-2 TGCGCCAGCAGTGAGTCTTGGGAGGGTGAGCAGTTCTTC CASSESWEGEQFF
TRBJ2-7 TRBD2 NA TRBV19 TGTGCCAGTAGTTCAACTAGCGGACGGTCCCTTTACGAGCAGTACTTC CASSSTSGRSLYEQYF
TRBJ2-7 NA NA TRBV5-6 TGTGCCAGCAGCTTGGTTGCAGGGCATTACGAGCAGTACTTC CASSLVAGHYEQYF
TRBJ2-3 TRBD2 NA TRBV10-3 TGTGCCATCGGGGCGGGAGACGGAGATACGCAGTATTTT CAIGAGDGDTQYF
TRBJ1-2 NA NA TRBV28 TGTGCCAGCAGTTTGAGGAGGGGTGGCTACACCTTC CASSLRRGGYTF
TRBJ1-2 NA NA TRBV5-1 TGCGCCAGCAGCTTGGAGGGGGACGTATATGGCTACACCTTC CASSLEGDVYGYTF
TRBJ2-1 TRBD2 NA TRBV4-3 TGCGCCAGCAGCCACCACGGGACTAGCGGGTACAATGAGCAGTTCTTC CASSHHGTSGYNEQFF
TRBJ1-6 NA NA TRBV5-6 TGTGCCAGCAGCTTGGAACTGGGGCTGGATAATTCACCCCTCCACTTT CASSLELGLDNSPLHF
TRBJ2-3 TRBD1 NA TRBV27 TGTGCCAGCAGGGTCCAGGGGGCTGCAGATACGCAGTATTTT CASRVQGAADTQYF
TRBJ1-2 TRBD1 NA TRBV28 TGTGCCAGCAGATGGACAGGGGGCGACTATGGCTACACCTTC CASRWTGGDYGYTF
TRBJ1-5 NA NA TRBV30 TGTGCCTGGAATGGGGCGGGCAATCAGCCCCAGCATTTT CAWNGAGNQPQHF
TRBJ2-7 TRBD2 NA TRBV13 TGTGCCAGCAGCTTGGGAGGGCTCGAGCAGTACTTC CASSLGGLEQYF
TRBJ2-7 NA NA TRBV5-1 TGCGCCAGCAGCCTGGGACCAGCGGAGGACTCCTACGAGCAGTACTTC CASSLGPAEDSYEQYF
TRBJ2-1 TRBD2 NA TRBV27 TGTGCCAGCAGTTTGGGGGGGTCCTACAATGAGCAGTTCTTC CASSLGGSYNEQFF
TRBJ2-3 TRBD1 NA TRBV2 TGTGCCAGCCCAGGGCAAGGGGGCCCCACAGATACGCAGTATTTT CASPGQGGPTDTQYF
TRBJ2-3 NA NA TRBV30 TGTGCCTGGAGTGTACGTCTGAGGGGGAACACAGATACGCAGTATTTT CAWSVRLRGNTDTQYF
TRBJ2-2 TRBD2 NA TRBV2 TGTGCCAGCACTGAGGGACTAGCGGGGGGGAACACCGGGGAGCTGTTTTTT CASTEGLAGGNTGELFF
TRBJ2-1 NA NA TRBV28 TGTGCCAGCAGCTCGGACAATGAGCAGTTCTTC CASSSDNEQFF
TRBJ2-7 TRBD2 NA TRBV29-1 TGCAGCGTTGAAGACCCCGGACTAGCGGGAATAGGCGAGCAGTACTTC CSVEDPGLAGIGEQYF
TRBJ2-3 NA NA TRBV18 TGTGCCAGCTCACCTCCCGGGATCAGAGATACGCAGTATTTT CASSPPGIRDTQYF
TRBJ2-3 TRBD1 NA TRBV29-1 TGCAGCGTTCCGGGACAGTGGGGCACAGATACGCAGTATTTT CSVPGQWGTDTQYF
TRBJ1-1 NA NA TRBV19 TGTGCCACTCTCATACCGGACAGAGAAGCTTTCTTT CATLIPDREAFF
TRBJ2-3 NA NA TRBV11-2 TGTGCCAGCAGCGCACAGCCAGGTACGCAGTATTTT CASSAQPGTQYF
TRBJ2-7 NA NA TRBV7-9 TGTGCCAGCAGCTTTGGTCAGGGGCAGGGATCCTACGAGCAGTACTTC CASSFGQGQGSYEQYF
TRBJ2-1 NA NA TRBV29-1 TGCAGCGTTGAATTCTTGCGGGACTACAATGAGCAGTTCTTC CSVEFLRDYNEQFF
TRBJ1-5 NA few TRBV6-6 TGTGCCAGCAGTTACTACCCGGGACAAACTCAGCATTTT CASSYYPGQTQHF
TRBJ2-5 NA once TRBV4-1 TGCGCCAGCAGCCAAGGTGGACAGTACCAAGAGACCCAGTACTTC CASSQGGQYQETQYF
TRBJ1-1 NA NA TRBV29-1 TGCAGCGTTGGGAGGACTGAAGCTTTCTTT CSVGRTEAFF
TRBJ2-7 TRBD1 NA TRBV15 TGTGCCACCAGCAGAGATTCCGGACAGGGCTACGAGCAGTACTTC CATSRDSGQGYEQYF
TRBJ2-7 NA NA TRBV6-5 TGTGCCAGCAGTCCCGTTGGGGGCACCTACGAGCAGTACTTC CASSPVGGTYEQYF
TRBJ2-5 TRBD2 once TRBV7-7 TGTGCTAGCAGCTTAGGGACTAGCGGACAAGAGACCCAGTACTTC CASSLGTSGQETQYF
TRBJ1-1 NA NA TRBV11-2 TGTGCCAGCAGCTTAGCCTTCAGGGGATCCGGCGTCACTGAAGCTTTCTTT CASSLAFRGSGVTEAFF
TRBJ2-3 TRBD2 NA TRBV9 TGTGCCAGCAGCGTAGTGGCTAGCGGGAGCGCAGATACGCAGTATTTT CASSVVASGSADTQYF
TRBJ2-7 TRBD1 NA TRBV6-5 TGTGCCAGCAGTCGGACAGGCTACGAGCAGTACTTC CASSRTGYEQYF
TRBJ2-3 NA NA TRBV9 TGTGCCAGCAGCGTAGTAGGTGGGGCGGCGGATACGCAGTATTTT CASSVVGGAADTQYF
TRBJ1-1 NA NA TRBV5-4 TGTGCCAGCAGCTTGGCGAGTGTTAGAGCTTTCTTT CASSLASVRAFF
TRBJ2-7 NA NA TRBV5-6 TGTGCCAGCACTGTCCCGGGTTTGGTCTACGAGCAGTACTTC CASTVPGLVYEQYF
TRBJ1-4 NA NA TRBV5-4 TGTGCCAGCAGCTTGGCCTCCCCGAATGAAAAACTGTTTTTT CASSLASPNEKLFF
TRBJ2-5 TRBD2 NA TRBV10-3 TGTGCCATCACGGCTAGCGGGAAAGAGACCCAGTACTTC CAITASGKETQYF
TRBJ2-2 TRBD2 NA TRBV28 TGTGCCAGCAGTCGGACTAGCGGGAGCTTTGGGAGGGCCGGGGAGCTGTTTTTT CASSRTSGSFGRAGELFF
TRBJ2-1 NA NA TRBV7-3 TGTGCCAGCAGCTTAACTGGGGCTGAGCAGTTCTTC CASSLTGAEQFF
TRBJ1-2 NA NA TRBV6-1 TGTGCCAGCAGGCATACTCAGGGTTATGGCTACACCTTC CASRHTQGYGYTF
TRBJ2-1 NA NA TRBV13 TGTGCCAGCAGCTTACCTTCCCCTAGCGAAGACAATGAGCAGTTCTTC CASSLPSPSEDNEQFF
TRBJ2-1 TRBD2 NA TRBV6-5 TGTGCCAGCAGAGGACTAGCGGGGGGGCACAATGAGCAGTTCTTC CASRGLAGGHNEQFF
TRBJ2-3 TRBD2 NA TRBV27 TGTGCCAGCAGTTTCGGGGGGAGGACCACAGATACGCAGTATTTT CASSFGGRTTDTQYF